This record concerns one TCR beta chain sequence. There are a few counts of this clone. Its antigen has not been determined. Base-call qualities are not available, and no considerably larger clone is one nucleotide away. The cohort was made up of 650 to 700 healthy bone marrow donors. All cohort members were sampled while nominally healthy, although unrecorded immune exposures were likely present. The donor was CMV seropositive and was included in the group of almost 300 seropositive cohort members. A peripheral blood sample was provided by each donor, and peripheral blood mononuclear cells were used for TCR beta sequencing. Genomic DNA was extracted from the blood cell samples with the Qiagen DNeasy Blood Extraction Kit. Trimming takes 2 bases off V and 1 base off J; junction bases not matched to a gene: 4. There are 15 amino acids in the CDR3, from cysteine to phenylalanine inclusive. Only CDR3 DNA remains: 45 bases, in frame from the first base. In the germline V gene, CDR1 corresponds to MDHEN and CDR2 to SYDVKM.

This sample stems from a study of cytomegalovirus exposure and HLA in healthy donors (dated by TCRdb to 2016 to 2017). Some background on the complete study: An earlier analysis of about 560 of the donors reported about 300 Gb of sequence data and 95 million to 130 million unique TCR beta sequences obtained from about 179 million T cells. All discovery cohort repertoires had been generated on a single sequencing platform. On average, roughly 250,000 unique TCR beta nucleotide sequences were sequenced per donor among 350 to 400 genotyped donors of the cohort, with approximately 18% of those sequences being non-productive. An early release covering roughly 600 HLA-typed donors comprised about 300 gigabases of sequencing data and around 80 million unique TCR sequences. HLA typing included class I and class II loci at four-digit resolution. The aim of the study was to test whether cataloging public T cell receptors could identify signatures of past pathogen exposure. Typing coverage differed by locus: A, B, C, DRB1 and DQB1 were typed in about 620-630 donors, DQA1 in 500 to 550, DPA1 in some 600, and DPB1 in around 440. Rather than drawing on any new phenotypic data, the later analysis identified candidate immune exposures from TCR beta sequences and the way those sequences occurred across donors. Donor age, sex, ethnicity and CMV serostatus were compiled alongside the repertoire data. A later analysis re-examined previously published TCR beta repertoires from just over 650 donors and added high-resolution HLA genotyping to investigate patterns of TCR occurrence. Of the roughly 390 genotyped donors, 81% were placed in the genetic ancestry cluster associated with self-reported Caucasian donors. High-throughput TCR immunosequencing, statistical association of individual TCRs with disease status, and machine learning were combined to predict cytomegalovirus infection status. A separate validation cohort of 100 to 150 different subjects was used in addition to the 666-subject first cohort. In a later genetic analysis, genome-wide SNP genotypes for about 55% of the 666 donors were used, and that subset was treated as a discovery cohort. Using immunosequencing, the study profiled T cell repertoires from some 670 subjects and related those repertoires to cytomegalovirus serostatus. Because of strong linkage in the cohort, five DR-DQ haplotypes were treated as single units for association and clustering. An earlier analysis of roughly 580 of the donors used high-throughput TCR beta sequencing to judge whether each TCR beta V gene segment behaved as functional or pseudogenic.

The library relied on the immunoSEQ multiplex PCR assay. For the multiplex PCR, a mixture combining 60 forward primers for TCR Vbeta segments and 13 reverse primers for TCR Jbeta segments was used. The CDR3 region of rearranged TCR beta genes was amplified from genomic DNA by a multiplex PCR assay. The Illumina HiSeq System was used to sequence the amplified TCR beta libraries as 87-base-pair reads. For the original study's pipeline: In a later analysis, some 80 million unique TCR beta chains were counted across the roughly 610 repertoires, and around 10 million of these chains were shared by at least two donors. To remove PCR and sequencing errors, raw reads were error-corrected and collapsed into unique sequences using a nearest-neighbor algorithm that merged closely related sequences. To assign V, D and J gene segments, CDR3 sequences were aligned to IMGT reference sequences. For a sequence to be retained, at least a six-nucleotide match to both a V gene segment and a J gene segment was required. Rearrangements were called productive when the CDR3 lacked stop codons and stayed in frame with V and J; all others were non-productive. CDR3 was defined by IMGT convention, running from the second conserved V-encoded cysteine to the conserved J-encoded phenylalanine. In an earlier analysis of roughly 610 of the donors, sequences lacking an unambiguous match to a single V gene segment were excluded. In an earlier analysis of 587 of the donors, a V segment was called functional when productive rearrangements were above 56.7%, and segregating when the standard deviation between donors exceeded 5%. A statistical classification framework was built for diagnosing cytomegalovirus status from the catalog of TCR beta chain sequences. A later analysis assigned V and J genes by comparing TCR nucleotide sequences with IMGT/GENE-DB human TR gene sequences. A later analysis assigned CDR3 sequences and most-parsimonious VDJ recombination scenarios with the TCRdist pipeline. In a later analysis, every TCR beta chain was defined by the combination of its CDR3 amino acid sequence and its V-gene family, and reads without a unique V-gene family were dropped. To address suspected cross-contamination and a sequencing artifact, a later analysis removed some 620 highly shared, low-generation-probability nucleotide sequences. A later analysis calculated a clonal expansion index for each public chain from normalized within-repertoire ranks of inferred template counts. A later analysis computed generation probabilities with a VDJ recombination model fitted to out-of-frame rearrangements, and checked the results against IGoR. In a later analysis, hypergeometric tests were used to score TCR-TCR, TCR-HLA and TCR-CMV co-occurrence, with a repertoire-size bias correction applied to TCR pairs. A later analysis estimated false discovery rates by permuting HLA or CMV assignments 20 times. In a later analysis, co-occurring TCRs were grouped using DBSCAN, and TCRdist sequence similarity was added for clustering within HLA-allele-positive subsets. Repertoires with fewer than 30,000 or more than 120,000 public chains were left out of co-occurrence clustering, as were five repertoires with anomalous nucleotide sharing. TCRdb mirrors the immuneACCESS table, restricted to in-frame sequences. Some clones are absent from its copies; in checked studies, under half trace to an unresolved V gene, and the reason for the others is unknown. V and J calls and clone size are those listed in that table; D and trimming were worked out from the DNA. Counted in this sample were around 100,000 clones; under 70% of them appeared once. The ten largest clones take up 8% to 9.5% of the sample.

What the work shows at the level of the full study, not this receptor alone: In this cohort, only TCR beta chains were sequenced, and detectable features were limited by the absence of alpha or paired-chain data. Linkage disequilibrium might explain the correlated functional status among segregating V segments, but an unknown experimental factor could not be ruled out. In a later analysis, HLA-associated TCR beta chains were found to be more clonally expanded and to have lower generation probabilities than equally common non-associated chains. A cluster of highly shared sequence variants was judged likely to be a technical artifact of the sequencing pipeline. HLA typing was unavailable for some donors at each locus, so association tests used only the typed subset. The classifier was reported to diagnose cytomegalovirus status with high specificity and sensitivity in both the original and validation cohorts. A later genetic analysis associated a missense DCLRE1C variant with V-gene and J-gene trimming of TCR beta chains, and an independent cohort replicated the association. About 15 rarely observed V segments, including chromosome 9 orphons, were excluded from the earlier analysis of about 610 of the donors because counts were too low. Broadly in line with IMGT annotations, most TCR beta V segments showed up in productive rearrangements about 87% or about 30% of the time in an earlier analysis of some 590 of the donors. Some IMGT-functional V segments, including TRBV6-2 and TRBV6-3, could not be told apart with the 87-base-pair reads, so those segments were excluded. A later analysis found that TCR association rates varied across HLA loci, with DRB1 alleles showing the most associated TCRs and HLA-C alleles the fewest. In the study, 150 to 200 TCR beta chains were listed as associated with cytomegalovirus. CMV serostatus was the only immune exposure information available for the cohort. It was suggested by the authors that the approach could potentially be generalized to other disease states and immunological phenotypes. In a later genetic analysis, fewer N-insertions in productive TCRs were reported among donors in an Asian-associated ancestry cluster than the approximately 710-donor mean. A few of the identified cytomegalovirus-associated TCR beta chains were confirmed in vitro to be specific for cytomegalovirus antigens. While some public TCRs were present in many individuals, most TCR sequences turned up only very rarely across donors. A further reported finding was that TCR beta sequences accurately predicted the HLA-A and HLA-B alleles for most subjects in the first cohort. Specific HLA alleles were associated with 15,000 to 20,000 TCR beta sequences at a false discovery rate of 0.05 in a later analysis. A later analysis found that most CMV-associated TCR beta chains appeared HLA-restricted, with HLA associations seemingly driven largely by CMV exposure. Several of the top co-occurrence clusters appeared to be linked to parvovirus B19, influenza, CMV and Epstein-Barr virus, according to a later analysis. Presence/absence analyses assumed roughly uniform sequencing depth across donors, an assumption that may not hold. When HLA alleles, especially DR and DQ, strongly co-occurred, TCR associations were difficult to assign to individual alleles.

The chain links TRBV28 with TRBJ1-2; 7 central nucleotides agree with TRBD1. This TCR was sampled from a man aged 25-45 years in good health and CMV-seropositive. Material for sequencing was PBMCs. Here is the DNA: TGTGCCAGCAGTTTAAAGGGGGCCCTTAACTATGGCTACACCTTC. Its protein product is CASSLKGALNYGYTF.